The sequence of this T cell receptor beta chain was determined in a study of blood T cell repertoires in COVID-19. On the study more broadly: The cDNA or gDNA used as material had been derived from T cells, B-cell-depleted T cells, or PBMCs.

Per the original data handling: By means of reference gene primer amplification, nucleated cell counts were estimated. TCRdb keeps only in-frame clones here, not all; method: immunoSEQ multiplex PCR. V, J and clone size derive from that table, while D and trimming were established from the DNA sequence. The data show approximately 210,000 clones, 86% seen once. This CDR3 comprises 16 residues. Trimming removed 4 bases from V and 0 bases from J, with 13 bases in between. The germline V gene encodes CDR1 SGHTA and CDR2 FQGNSA. This TCR derives from a man aged 25 to 40 who had recovered from COVID-19. The chain links TRBV7-2 to TRBJ1-5, with D possibly TRBD1 on 5 matching bases. Sequencing was carried out using peripheral blood. DNA of the CDR3: TGTGCCAGCAGCTGGGGGGGTCCAGGTAGCAATCAGCCCCAGCATTTT. The encoded protein is CASSWGGPGSNQPQHF.